This entry describes one T cell receptor beta chain. Its antigen is not identified. The junction differs from germline at one of its ends, possibly a read error. The source of the sample is a study of tumor-infiltrating lymphocytes in primary liver carcinoma. Study summary: Every patient in the cohort had a primary liver carcinoma. That carcinoma was treated by surgical resection.

A constant-region primer primed TCR beta cDNA synthesis from around 500 ng of total RNA. Researchers made the TCR beta libraries by running three nested multiplex PCR rounds with slightly modified ARM-PCR. The opening two PCR rounds, ten to eleven cycles each, paired TRBV1-TRBV30 forward primers with a C-beta reverse primer. TCRdb reprocessed the multiplex PCR reads with MiXCR, giving one entry per CDR3 protein. The table lists 190,000 or so distinct CDR3 sequences, approximately 65% of them singletons. In addition to blood RNA drawn from unsorted whole blood, germline DNA was extracted. No treatment had been given to the patients, who were chronically infected with HBV. Preoperatively, peripheral blood was drawn, four milliliters in total. The length of the CDR3 is 17 residues. In germline, CDR1 is SGHAT, CDR2 FQNNGV. Whole-study results and caveats: The study found tumor-adjacent and tumor-blood pairs overlapped less than tumor region pairs.

The rearrangement uses TRBV11-2 and TRBJ1-2; 11 bases match TRBD1. The clonotype comes from a woman aged 60-70 years with primary liver carcinoma and hepatitis B virus infection. Specimen: peripheral blood. CDR3 in amino acids: CASSPSPDRGRIYGCTF. The CDR3 region has the DNA TGTGCCAGCAGTCCCTCGCCGGACAGGGGGCGAATCTATGGCTGCACCTTC.